A single sample gave rise to the 27 T cell receptor beta chains below, sequenced in a study of blood T cell repertoires in COVID-19. TCRdb keeps only in-frame clones here, not all; method: immunoSEQ multiplex PCR. Among approximately 100,000 clones listed, approximately 80% were seen once. The sequencing sample was made of peripheral blood. The receptors were sampled from a man aged 60 to 75 with acute or convalescent COVID-19.

This clone was detected only once. The chain joins TRBV2 to TRBJ1-1; a possible D gene is TRBD1 (6 bases). Trimming pared 5 bases from V and 1 base from J, leaving 11 bases between. The CDR3 runs to 14 residues. The germline V gene has CDR1 SNHLY and CDR2 FYNNEI. CDR3 sequence reads: CASSIDRQNTEAFF. CDR3 DNA sequence: TGTGCCAGCAGTATCGACAGGCAGAACACTGAAGCTTTCTTT.

The J gene is TRBJ1-1, the V gene TRBV11-3, with D unclear. CDR3 length equals 14 residues. Trimming stripped 5 bases from V and 1 base from J, with 11 bases between. Germline CDR1 SGHNT, CDR2 YENEEA. Here the CDR3 DNA reads TGTGCCAGCAGCAGAAACCGAGGGAACACTGAAGCTTTCTTT. Encoded protein: CASSRNRGNTEAFF.

This sequence joins TRBV5-6 and TRBJ1-6; D is possibly TRBD1 (6 bases). Looked up from germline, CDR1 is SGHDT and CDR2 is YYEEEE. The CDR3 contains 12 residues. The germline V and J ends were trimmed by 1 base and 19 bases, with 15 bases remaining between them. CDR3 bases: TGTGCCAGCAGCTTGTGGCAACAGGGCTTTCACTTT. It codes for CASSLWQQGFHF. The whole variable domain, remainder taken from reference TRBV5-6 and TRBJ1-6, is DAGVTQSPTHLIKTRGQQVTLRCSPKSGHDTVSWYQQALGQGPQFIFQYYEEEERQRGNFPDRFSGHQFPNYSSELNVNALLLGDSALYLCASSLWQQGFHFGNGTRLTVT.

CDR3 in amino acids: CASSLGYRTGGRETQYF. DNA of the CDR3: TGTGCCAGCAGCTTAGGTTATCGGACAGGGGGCCGAGAGACCCAGTACTTC. The chain combines TRBV7-3 with TRBJ2-5; the match to TRBD1 covers 11 bases. Losses at the gene ends were 2 bases for V and 4 bases for J; bases not matched to a gene: 9. The CDR3 is 17 amino acids. CDR1 and CDR2 from the germline V gene are SGHTA and FQGTGA. The full variable domain, its missing parts supplied by reference TRBV7-3 and TRBJ2-5, is GAGVSQTPSNKVTEKGKYVELRCDPISGHTALYWYRQSLGQGPEFLIYFQGTGAADDSGLPNDRFFAVRPEGSVSTLKIQRTERGDSAVYLCASSLGYRTGGRETQYFGPGTRLLVL.

The chain is built from TRBV7-9 and TRBJ1-1; perhaps TRBD1 as D (5 bases). The germline gives CDR1 SEHNR, CDR2 FQNEAQ (reference sequence). The CDR3 covers 14 residues. V lost 8 bases, J lost 0 bases, and 13 bases lay in between. This CDR3 is CASYVGHMNTEAFF. The DNA for the CDR3 is TGTGCCAGCTACGTGGGGCACATGAACACTGAAGCTTTCTTT.

V usage is TRBV19 and J usage is TRBJ2-1, with TRBD2 as a possible D gene (6 bases). Trimming cost V 5 bases and J 0 bases, with 14 bases left between them. Germline V gives CDR1 LNHDA, CDR2 SQIVND (reference sequence). CDR3 length equals 16 residues. CDR3: CASSPLAVRSYNEQFF. Here the CDR3 DNA reads TGTGCCAGTAGTCCTTTAGCGGTCCGCTCCTACAATGAGCAGTTCTTC.

The chain recombines TRBV4-2 with TRBJ2-1; 11 positions match TRBD2. V dropped 3 bases and J dropped 7; count of bases not matched to a gene: 11. This CDR3 region has 17 residues. Germline V gene lookup returns CDR1 LGHNA and CDR2 YNFKEQ. The CDR3 region has the DNA TGTGCCAGCAGCCAGGCGAAATCTAGCGGGGGGACTAATGAGCAGTTCTTC. It encodes CASSQAKSSGGTNEQFF.

This clone was detected once. CDR3 DNA sequence: TGTGCCATCAGTGAGTCTATAGGGACAATTGTTCCCCAGCATTTT. It codes for CAISESIGTIVPQHF. This chain connects TRBV10-3 to TRBJ1-5, with a tentative D call TRBD1 (6 bases). Looked up from germline, CDR1 is ENHRY and CDR2 is SYGVKD. The V and J ends lost 0 bases and 10 bases respectively, with 16 bases between them. The CDR3 sequence is 15 residues long.

The chain combines TRBV9 with TRBJ1-2; 12 nucleotides match TRBD1. The germline V gene has CDR1 SGDLS and CDR2 YYNGEE. The trim removed 0 bases at V and 7 bases at J, leaving 4 bases unmatched. The CDR3 runs 15 residues. CDR3 residues: CASSVEGQGAGGYTF. CDR3 nucleotides: TGTGCCAGCAGCGTAGAGGGACAGGGGGCCGGTGGCTACACCTTC.

V usage is TRBV4-1 and J usage is TRBJ2-1, with TRBD2 matching 10 bases. V lost 3 bases to trimming and J lost 4 bases; unmatched junction nucleotides: 6. The CDR3 length is 16 residues. From germline, CDR1 is MGHRA and CDR2 YSYEKL. CDR3 sequence reads: CASSQGLAGAYNEQFF. The DNA of the CDR3 is TGCGCCAGCAGCCAGGGGCTAGCGGGGGCGTACAATGAGCAGTTCTTC.

This clone showed up many times. This chain connects TRBV18 to TRBJ2-7, with D uncertain. Deletions cut 6 bases from V and 0 bases from J, with 6 bases between. The CDR3 extends over 12 amino acids. Germline V gives CDR1 KGHSH, CDR2 LQKENI. The chain's CDR3 is CASSLSSYEQYF. In DNA form, the CDR3 reads TGTGCCAGCTCCCTCAGCTCCTACGAGCAGTACTTC.

This chain connects TRBV5-1 to TRBJ2-7; 11 bases fit TRBD2. The CDR3 contains 15 residues. The V gene end was trimmed by 4 bases and the J gene end by 5 bases; junction bases not matched to a gene: 8. Germline CDR1 reads SGHRS; CDR2 reads YFSETQ. CDR3 loop: CASSRALAGGNEQYF. The CDR3 bases are TGCGCCAGCAGCCGCGCTTTAGCGGGGGGGAACGAGCAGTACTTC.

This chain connects TRBV5-4 to TRBJ2-1; 11 nucleotides line up with TRBD2. CDR1 and CDR2 from the germline V gene are SGHNT and YYREEE (reference sequence). V lost 0 bases, J lost 5 bases, and 1 base stayed unmatched. The CDR3 loop spans 15 amino acids. CDR3 amino acids: CASSLASGRNNEQFF. The DNA of the CDR3 is TGTGCCAGCAGCTTGGCTAGCGGGAGGAACAATGAGCAGTTCTTC.

The chain carries TRBV5-1 and TRBJ2-1, with 9 bases fitting TRBD2. Germline loops: CDR1 SGHRS, CDR2 YFSETQ. This CDR3 has 14 residues. The junction had 5 bases not matched to a gene; V was cut back by 3 bases and J by 7 bases. CDR3 region: CASSSRLAENEQFF. The CDR3 nucleotides are TGCGCCAGCAGCTCAAGACTAGCGGAAAATGAGCAGTTCTTC.

The rearrangement links TRBV19 to TRBJ2-1; 9 positions match TRBD1. V lost 7 bases to trimming and J lost 4 bases; unmatched junction nucleotides: 8. CDR3 length: 15 residues. Germline CDR1 is LNHDA and CDR2 is SQIVND (reference sequence). The CDR3 coding sequence is TGTGCCAGTACCCGAGGACAGGGGTCTTACAATGAGCAGTTCTTC. Protein sequence: CASTRGQGSYNEQFF.

CDR3 coding DNA: TGTGCCAGCAGCCCTAGGACTAGTCCAGGTGAAAAACTGTTTTTT. Translated: CASSPRTSPGEKLFF. This chain connects TRBV3-1 (or the pseudogene TRBV3-2) to TRBJ1-4; unclear D gene. The V and J ends lost 4 bases and 7 bases respectively, with 16 bases between them. The CDR3 extends over 15 amino acids. The germline V gene encodes CDR1 LGHDT and CDR2 YNNKEL (reference sequence).

V is TRBV7-9 and J is TRBJ1-2; D is ambiguous. The V end lost 5 bases, the J end lost 2 bases, and 9 bases lay between the germline ends. The germline V gene encodes CDR1 SEHNR and CDR2 FQNEAQ (reference sequence). The CDR3 is made up of 13 amino acids. The CDR3 DNA reads as TGTGCCAGCAGCCCCGCAGAAAACTATGGCTACACCTTC. This codes for CASSPAENYGYTF.

The J gene is TRBJ1-2, the V gene TRBV10-3, with 9 bases aligning to TRBD1. Germline assignment: CDR1 ENHRY and CDR2 SYGVKD. Germline trimming cut 6 bases from V and 6 bases from J; bases unmatched to any gene: 8. The CDR3 sequence is 14 residues long. CDR3 sequence (DNA): TGTGCCATCAGCCCGACAGGGGGTGGGGATGGCTACACCTTC. Its translation is CAISPTGGGDGYTF.

The genes are TRBV4-1 and TRBJ2-3; 14 nucleotides align to TRBD2. The V and J ends lost 2 bases and 4 bases, in that order; junction bases with no gene match: 5. Per the germline V gene, CDR1 is MGHRA and CDR2 is YSYEKL. CDR3 length: 17 amino acids. CDR3 DNA sequence: TGCGCCAGCAGCCAATCGGGACTAGCGGGAGTGTCAGATACGCAGTATTTT. Its protein product is CASSQSGLAGVSDTQYF.

The chain links TRBV28 to TRBJ2-5; 7 bases align to TRBD1. V lost 5 bases, J lost 3 bases, and 3 bases stayed unmatched. The CDR3 has 13 amino acids. The germline CDR1 and CDR2 sequences are MDHEN and SYDVKM. The CDR3 loop is CASSMGTEETQYF. CDR3 nucleotide sequence: TGTGCCAGCAGTATGGGGACAGAAGAGACCCAGTACTTC.

The V call is TRBV7-8, the J call TRBJ2-1; TRBD2 might be the D (5 bases). Deletions cut 7 bases from V and 9 bases from J, with 19 bases between. Germline V CDR1 and CDR2: SGHVS, FQNEAQ. This CDR3 has 14 residues. For the CDR3, the DNA is TGTGCCAGCATTCTGTTACCTAGCTCTGTTGAGCAGTTCTTC. This encodes CASILLPSSVEQFF.

This clone turned up a few times. J is TRBJ2-1 and V is TRBV18; 10 bases agree with TRBD2. J was trimmed by 4 bases and V by 0 bases; bases with no gene match: 3. This CDR3 region has 16 residues. In germline, CDR1 is KGHSH, CDR2 LQKENI. The CDR3 here is CASSPPASGGYNEQFF. CDR3 nucleotides: TGTGCCAGCTCACCACCGGCTAGCGGGGGATACAATGAGCAGTTCTTC. The complete variable domain, with remaining parts taken from reference TRBV18 and TRBJ2-1, reads NAGVMQNPRHLVRRRGQEARLRCSPMKGHSHVYWYRQLPEEGLKFMVYLQKENIIDESGMPKERFSAEFPKEGPSILRIQQVVRGDSAAYFCASSPPASGGYNEQFFGPGTRLTVL.

The J gene is TRBJ1-1, the V gene TRBV4-1; D gene uncertain. Trimming took 3 bases from V and 1 from J, leaving 12 bases between them. The CDR3 has 15 residues. The germline V gene encodes CDR1 MGHRA and CDR2 YSYEKL. CDR3 amino acids: CASSHPDTPNTEAFF. The CDR3 coding sequence is TGCGCCAGCAGCCATCCTGACACACCGAACACTGAAGCTTTCTTT.

The V and J genes are TRBV18 and TRBJ2-7; 12 nucleotides align to TRBD2. J lost 1 base, V lost 3 bases, and 4 bases had no gene match. Germline-derived CDR1 and CDR2 are KGHSH and LQKENI. This CDR3 region has 16 residues. The CDR3 protein is CASSPGLAGISYEQYF. The CDR3, as DNA: TGTGCCAGCTCACCGGGACTAGCGGGCATATCCTACGAGCAGTACTTC. Using reference TRBV18 and TRBJ2-7 for the parts outside the CDR3, the full variable domain is NAGVMQNPRHLVRRRGQEARLRCSPMKGHSHVYWYRQLPEEGLKFMVYLQKENIIDESGMPKERFSAEFPKEGPSILRIQQVVRGDSAAYFCASSPGLAGISYEQYFGPGTRLTVT.

CDR3 amino acids: CASHSGTSYEQYF. CDR3 nucleotides: TGTGCCTCCCATAGCGGGACCTCCTACGAGCAGTACTTC. The chain combines TRBV6-5 with TRBJ2-7, with 8 bases aligning to TRBD2. The germline gives CDR1 MNHEY, CDR2 SVGAGI. With 11 bases clipped from V and 0 bases from J, the junction kept 6 bases outside the gene matches. This CDR3 has 13 amino acids.

This sequence joins TRBV5-5 and TRBJ1-6; perhaps TRBD1 as D (5 bases). CDR1 is SGHKS, CDR2 YYEKEE, per germline (reference sequence). V lost 0 bases, J lost 8 bases, and 12 bases lay in between. The CDR3 extends over 15 amino acids. Here the CDR3 DNA reads TGTGCCAGCAGCTTGGTTTCAGGGAATCATTCACCCCTCCACTTT. The encoded protein is CASSLVSGNHSPLHF.

The rearrangement links TRBV19 to TRBJ1-1, with a possible D match to TRBD1 (6 bases). CDR3 length equals 14 residues. With 5 bases removed from V and 1 base from J, the gap between germline ends came to 11 bases. CDR1 and CDR2 from the germline V gene are LNHDA and SQIVND (reference sequence). This CDR3 reads CASSPGQTNTEAFF. The CDR3 DNA follows: TGTGCCAGTAGTCCAGGACAGACGAACACTGAAGCTTTCTTT.